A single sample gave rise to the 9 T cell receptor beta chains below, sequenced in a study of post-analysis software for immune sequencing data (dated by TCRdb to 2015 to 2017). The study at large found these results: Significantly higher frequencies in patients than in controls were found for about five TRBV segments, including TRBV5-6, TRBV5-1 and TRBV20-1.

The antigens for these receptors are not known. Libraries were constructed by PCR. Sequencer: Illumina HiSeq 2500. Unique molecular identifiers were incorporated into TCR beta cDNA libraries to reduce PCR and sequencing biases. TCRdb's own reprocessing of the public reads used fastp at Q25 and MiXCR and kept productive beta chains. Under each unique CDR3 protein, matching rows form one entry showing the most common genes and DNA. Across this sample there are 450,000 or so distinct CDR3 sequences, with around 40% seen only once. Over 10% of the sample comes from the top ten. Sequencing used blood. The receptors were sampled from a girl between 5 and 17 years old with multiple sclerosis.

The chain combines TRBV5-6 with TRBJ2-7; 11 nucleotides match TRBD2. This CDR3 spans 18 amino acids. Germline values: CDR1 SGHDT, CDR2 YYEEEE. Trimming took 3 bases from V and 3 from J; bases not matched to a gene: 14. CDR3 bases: TGTGCCAGCAGCTCATTCAGGGGAGGACTAGCGGGCCTCTACGAGCAGTACTTC. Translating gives CASSSFRGGLAGLYEQYF.

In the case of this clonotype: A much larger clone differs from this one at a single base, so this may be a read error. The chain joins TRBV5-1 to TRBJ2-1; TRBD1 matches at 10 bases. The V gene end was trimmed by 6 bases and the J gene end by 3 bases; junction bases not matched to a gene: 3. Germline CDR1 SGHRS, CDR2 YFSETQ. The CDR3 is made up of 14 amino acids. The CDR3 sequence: CASTRTGGYNEQFF. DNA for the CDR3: TGCGCCAGCACCCGGACAGGGGGCTACAATGAGCAGTTCTTC. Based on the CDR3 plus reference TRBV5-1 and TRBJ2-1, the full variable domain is KAGVTQTPRYLIKTRGQQVTLSCSPISGHRSVSWYQQTPGQGLQFLFEYFSETQRNKGNFPGRFSGRQFSNSRSEMNVSTLELGDSALYLCASTRTGGYNEQFFGPGTRLTVL.

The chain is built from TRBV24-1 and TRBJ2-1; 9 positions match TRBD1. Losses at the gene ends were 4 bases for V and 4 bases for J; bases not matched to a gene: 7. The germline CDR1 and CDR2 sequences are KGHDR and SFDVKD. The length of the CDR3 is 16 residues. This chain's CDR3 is CATSEPTGTGYNEQFF. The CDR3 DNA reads TGTGCCACCAGTGAGCCTACCGGGACAGGGTACAATGAGCAGTTCTTC.

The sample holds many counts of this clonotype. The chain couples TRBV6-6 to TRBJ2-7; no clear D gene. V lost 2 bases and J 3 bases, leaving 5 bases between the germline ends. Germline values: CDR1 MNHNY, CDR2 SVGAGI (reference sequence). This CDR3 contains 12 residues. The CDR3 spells CASSYTVYEQYF. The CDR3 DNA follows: TGTGCCAGCAGTTACACGGTCTACGAGCAGTACTTC.

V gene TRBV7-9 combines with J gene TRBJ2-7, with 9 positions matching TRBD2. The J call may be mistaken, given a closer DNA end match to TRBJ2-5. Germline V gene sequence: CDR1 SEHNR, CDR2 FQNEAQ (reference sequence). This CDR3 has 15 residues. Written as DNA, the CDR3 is TGTGCCAGCAGGCCGAGACTAGCGGAAGGGGAGACCCAGTACTTC. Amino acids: CASRPRLAEGETQYF.

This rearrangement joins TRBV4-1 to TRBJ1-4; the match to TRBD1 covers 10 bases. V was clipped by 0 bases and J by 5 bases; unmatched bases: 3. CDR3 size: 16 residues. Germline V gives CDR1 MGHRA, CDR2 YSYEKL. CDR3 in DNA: TGCGCCAGCAGCCAAGAGGGGGGACAGGGGAATGAAAAACTGTTTTTT. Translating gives CASSQEGGQGNEKLFF.

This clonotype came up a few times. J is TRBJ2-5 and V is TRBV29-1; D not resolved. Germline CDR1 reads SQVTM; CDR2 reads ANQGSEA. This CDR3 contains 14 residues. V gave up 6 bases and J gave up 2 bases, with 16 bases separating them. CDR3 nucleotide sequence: TGCAGCGTGAGTTTTGCAGCTCCTCAAGAGACCCAGTACTTC. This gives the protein CSVSFAAPQETQYF.

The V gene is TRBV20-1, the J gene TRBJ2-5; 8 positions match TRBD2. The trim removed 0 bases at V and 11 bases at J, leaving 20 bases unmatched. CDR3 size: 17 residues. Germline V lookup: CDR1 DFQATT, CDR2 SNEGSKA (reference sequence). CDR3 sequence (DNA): TGCAGTGCTAGAGACCGGGGTAGCGGGAATCCCTACAATGAGCAGTACTTC. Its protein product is CSARDRGSGNPYNEQYF.

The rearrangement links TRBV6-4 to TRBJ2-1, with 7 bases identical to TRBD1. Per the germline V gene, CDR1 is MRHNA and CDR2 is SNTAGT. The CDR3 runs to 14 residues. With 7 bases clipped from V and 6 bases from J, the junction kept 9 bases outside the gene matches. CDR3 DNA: TGTGCCAGCACACGGGACAGCGCCTCCAATGAGCAGTTCTTC. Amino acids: CASTRDSASNEQFF.